Below, 3 T cell receptor beta chains from the same sample are listed, as sequenced in a study of T cells in Graves' hyperthyroidism and ophthalmopathy (dated by TCRdb to between 2019 and 2020). Libraries were constructed by multiplex PCR. This sample was sequenced with an Illumina HiSeq 2000. The TCR beta CDR3 regions were amplified from RNA transcripts. The TCR CDR3 was subjected to a first round of RT-PCR using the HTBI primer set and the Qiagen OneStep RT-PCR kit. The public sequencing data were trimmed at Q25 with fastp and processed into clonotypes with MiXCR by TCRdb, which kept only in-frame beta chains. Here each entry gathers all rows of one CDR3 protein and keeps the most common genes and DNA. The sample has about 500,000 distinct CDR3 sequences on record, about 46% of them singletons. Of the sample, about 45% is held by the ten largest clones. Source material: peripheral blood or thyroid tissue (not recorded which). The receptor set was obtained from an adult woman with Graves' disease, either hyperthyroidism or ophthalmopathy (not recorded which).

This chain uses TRBV7-6 with TRBJ1-2, with no clear D. Germline assignment: CDR1 SGHVS and CDR2 FNYEAQ. CDR3 size: 13 residues. V lost 0 bases and J 6 bases, leaving 8 bases between the germline ends. Here the CDR3 reads CASSLAGNNGYTF. The CDR3 nucleotides are TGTGCCAGCAGCTTAGCCGGGAACAATGGCTACACCTTC.

The table lists this clonotype with many counts. The CDR3 region is CASSLRLGFTGELFF. DNA for the CDR3: TGCGCCAGCAGCCTCCGACTAGGGTTCACCGGGGAGCTGTTTTTT. The chain joins TRBV5-1 to TRBJ2-2, with D possibly matching TRBD2 (6 bases). V lost 4 bases to trimming and J lost 4 bases, with 14 bases between them. The CDR3 has 15 residues. Germline V gene lookup returns CDR1 SGHRS and CDR2 YFSETQ.

The V and J genes are TRBV2 and TRBJ1-5, with 12 bases lining up with TRBD1. With V trimmed by 8 bases and J by 7 bases, 9 bases remained unmatched. This CDR3 has 15 amino acids. Germline V gene lookup returns CDR1 SNHLY and CDR2 FYNNEI. The DNA of the CDR3 is TGTGCCAGCTGCCCCGGGACAGGGGGCAGCCAGCCCCAGCATTTT. Its protein product is CASCPGTGGSQPQHF.